This TCR beta chain came from a study of chemoradiotherapy in HPV16-positive cancers. Some clones are missing from TCRdb's copy, which holds only in-frame ones; the method was immunoSEQ multiplex PCR. This table has some 14,000 clones, about two thirds appearing once. In this sample, this clone turned up once. Germline assignment: CDR1 SGHVS and CDR2 FNYEAQ. Unmatched junction bases numbered 9, after V lost 5 bases and J lost 6 bases. This CDR3 comprises 15 residues. This material was acquired from a patient who underwent chemoradiotherapy. The V and J genes are TRBV7-6 and TRBJ2-5; TRBD1 aligns across 10 bases. The receptor was derived from a human donor with HPV-associated anogenital cancer. CDR3 bases: TGTGCCAGCAGCCCCCCGACAGGGGGCGGGAAGACCCAGTACTTC. This gives the protein CASSPPTGGGKTQYF.